This T cell receptor beta chain was recorded in a study of glioma-infiltrating T cells. Study-wide points: Gliomas, especially low-grade, showed above-expected tissue-blood divergence; non-neoplastic patients showed below. Very few CDR3 sequences were shared between tissue and blood.

At least ten counts were recorded for this clonotype. Its antigen is still unknown. This CDR3 is 13 amino acids long. V shed 3 bases and J 7 bases; nucleotides not matched to a gene: 6. From germline, CDR1 is MNHEY and CDR2 SMNVEV (reference sequence). Using RNA template, CDR3s of TCR alpha and beta were amplified with iRepertoire arm-PCR. Input was 100-400 ng of tissue mRNA or PBMC total RNA. Each CDR3 protein gets one entry after TCRdb re-called the multiplex PCR reads with MiXCR. The table includes under 200,000 distinct CDR3 sequences, around 40% detected once. J is TRBJ2-7 and V is TRBV27; 7 bases match TRBD2. This receptor was obtained from a human donor with low-grade glioma or glioblastoma, undergoing nonglioma brain surgery, or in good health (not recorded which). The sample was glioma tissue, nonneoplastic brain tissue, or PBMCs (not recorded which). DNA for the CDR3: TGTGCCAGCAGTTTGGGCGGGGGTAGGGAGCAGTACTTC. The encoded protein is CASSLGGGREQYF.